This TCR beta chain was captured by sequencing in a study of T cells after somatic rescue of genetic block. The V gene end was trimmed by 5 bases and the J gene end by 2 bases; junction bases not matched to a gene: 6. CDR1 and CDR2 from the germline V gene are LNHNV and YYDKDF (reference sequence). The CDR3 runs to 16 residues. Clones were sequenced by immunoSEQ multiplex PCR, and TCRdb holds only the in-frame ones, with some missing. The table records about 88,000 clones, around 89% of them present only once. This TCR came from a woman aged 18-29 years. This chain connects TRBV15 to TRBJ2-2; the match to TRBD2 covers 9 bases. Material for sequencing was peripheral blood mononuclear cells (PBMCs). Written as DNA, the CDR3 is TGTGCCACCAGCTCCGGGACTAGCAGAAACACCGGGGAGCTGTTTTTT. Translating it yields CATSSGTSRNTGELFF.